The T cell receptor beta chain under discussion was sequenced for a study of CD8+CD57+ T cells in acquired aplastic anemia. Overall study: The mean DNA yield obtained from sorted CD4+ and CD8+ cells came to approximately 3 ug. Broader study findings: CD8+ Simpson's diversity did not differ significantly between patients and controls. Patients and controls had in common approximately 30 CD8+ CDR3 sequences.

CDR1 and CDR2 (germline): ENHRY, SYGVKD. This CDR3 region has 13 residues. TCR beta VDJ combinations and CDR3 sequences were profiled from genomic DNA. TCRdb processed the reads anew with MiXCR; each CDR3 protein has one entry. The data hold a few hundred thousand distinct CDR3 sequences, with approximately 60% observed a single time. On this clonotype itself: Antigen specificity is unknown. The junction and the germline gene differ at one end; a read error may be behind it.

This TCR was sampled from a human donor in good health. Sequenced: sorted CD4+, CD8+, or CD8+CD57+ T cells (not recorded which) from PBMCs. J is TRBJ1-2 and V is TRBV10-3; no firm D call. The CDR3 bases are TGTGCCATCCGTGATGACGTAGGCTATGGCTACACCTTC. This translates into CAIRDDVGYGYTF.